This TCR beta chain originates from a study of T cell repertoires in cytomegalovirus infection. Study details: Matching HLA type and CMV infection were both indicated by public TCR beta signatures.

The CDR3 runs 15 residues. CDR1 is MNHEY, CDR2 SMNVEV, per germline (reference sequence). With 4 bases clipped from V and 2 bases from J, the junction kept 6 bases outside the gene matches. This clonotype was counted only a few times. The antigen remains undetermined. Study-wide points: HLA-C-restricted CMV-specific TCR beta clonotypes prevailed in the ex vivo response.

TCRdb fed the reads into MiXCR, producing one record per CDR3 protein. The sample contains approximately 500,000 distinct CDR3 sequences, about 11% of which appear only once. This clonotype was sampled from a human donor in good health (CMV status not recorded). Some clones in this sample may be carry-over from other donors' samples. Sequenced sample: PBMCs. The chain links TRBV27 to TRBJ2-3, with 7 bases that match TRBD2. CDR3 nucleotide sequence: TGTGCCAGCAGTTCCCTAGCGGCCCCCACAGATACGCAGTATTTT. Translation gives CASSSLAAPTDTQYF.